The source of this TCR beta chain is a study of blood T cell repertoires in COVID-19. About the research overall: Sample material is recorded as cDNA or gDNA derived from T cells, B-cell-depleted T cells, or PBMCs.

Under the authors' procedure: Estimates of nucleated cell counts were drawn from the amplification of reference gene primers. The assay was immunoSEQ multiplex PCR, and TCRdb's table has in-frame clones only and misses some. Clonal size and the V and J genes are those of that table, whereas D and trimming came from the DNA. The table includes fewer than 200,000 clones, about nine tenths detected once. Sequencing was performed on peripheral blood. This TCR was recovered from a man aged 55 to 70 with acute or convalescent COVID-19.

CDR3 sequence (DNA): TGCGCCAGCAGCCAAAGCTACACTGAAGCTTTCTTT. The encoded protein is CASSQSYTEAFF. The gene calls are TRBV4-1 and TRBJ1-1, with D uncertain. The germline V gene has CDR1 MGHRA and CDR2 YSYEKL. The CDR3 runs to 12 residues. Trimming took 2 bases from V and 3 from J, leaving 4 bases between them.